These T cell receptor beta chains were read from a single sample in a study of T cell repertoires in cytomegalovirus infection. One entry per CDR3 protein, called by TCRdb with MiXCR from the reads. The sample includes about 450,000 distinct CDR3 sequences, roughly 31% of them seen just once. The sample was PBMCs. Receptor source: a human donor in good health (CMV status not recorded). Some clones in this sample may be carry-over from other donors' samples. Both conserved end residues are part of each CDR3. Each record gives: clone size, V gene, D gene, J gene, CDR3 protein, CDR3 DNA. D genes are given only for firm matches. Clone size, where shown, is once, few, many, or a class for clones that have expanded.

.	TRBV6-6	TRBD1	TRBJ2-5	CASCRSTGARETQYF	TGTGCCAGCTGCCGATCGACAGGGGCGCGGGAGACCCAGTACTTC
.	TRBV7-2	TRBD1	TRBJ2-5	CASSSGTARSETQYF	TGTGCCAGCAGCTCCGGGACAGCACGGTCGGAGACCCAGTACTTC
.	TRBV7-9	TRBD2	TRBJ2-3	CASSLGTSGGLQRRTDTQYF	TGTGCCAGCAGCTTAGGGACTAGCGGGGGGCTACAAAGACGCACAGATACGCAGTATTTT
few	TRBV5-6	.	TRBJ1-5	CASSSNRVNQPQHF	TGTGCCAGCAGCTCGAACAGGGTTAATCAGCCCCAGCATTTT
.	TRBV5-1	TRBD1	TRBJ2-7	CASSFDRGQHEQYF	TGCGCCAGCAGCTTCGACAGGGGGCAGCACGAGCAGTACTTC
.	TRBV15	TRBD1	TRBJ2-4	CATEGTDGQNIQYF	TGTGCCACCGAGGGGACAGACGGTCAAAACATTCAGTACTTC
few	TRBV7-9	TRBD1	TRBJ2-7	CASSLGQGEHEQYF	TGTGCCAGCAGCTTGGGACAGGGGGAACATGAGCAGTACTTC
few	TRBV6-2/TRBV6-3	.	TRBJ2-6	CASSVGPNSGANVLTF	TGTGCCAGCAGTGTGGGACCAAACTCTGGGGCCAACGTCCTGACTTTC
.	TRBV7-3	TRBD2	TRBJ2-1	CASSKVGAGGPSYNEQFF	TGTGCCAGCAGTAAAGTAGGAGCGGGGGGGCCCTCCTACAATGAGCAGTTCTTC
few	TRBV7-8	.	TRBJ2-3	CASSFEVLTDTQYF	TGTGCCAGCAGCTTTGAAGTATTAACAGATACGCAGTATTTT
.	TRBV5-6	.	TRBJ1-1	CASSLTRGVTEAFF	TGTGCCAGCAGCTTGACCAGGGGAGTCACTGAAGCTTTCTTT
few	TRBV29-1	TRBD2	TRBJ2-7	CSVEERGLARGYEQYF	TGCAGCGTTGAAGAACGGGGACTAGCACGTGGCTACGAGCAGTACTTC
.	TRBV5-4	TRBD2	TRBJ2-7	CASSLSLAGGLFNEQYF	TGTGCCAGCAGCTTGTCACTAGCGGGGGGCCTATTTAACGAGCAGTACTTC
few	TRBV6-1	.	TRBJ1-5	CASSQDLYSNQPQHF	TGTGCCAGCAGTCAAGACTTATATAGCAATCAGCCCCAGCATTTT
.	TRBV27	TRBD1	TRBJ2-5	CASRTGGHQETQYF	TGTGCCAGCAGGACAGGGGGGCACCAAGAGACCCAGTACTTC
.	TRBV28	.	TRBJ1-1	CASSPDRLEAFF	TGTGCCAGCAGCCCGGACCGACTAGAAGCTTTCTTT
.	TRBV6-6	.	TRBJ1-2	CASSYGKWVDYGYTF	TGTGCCAGCAGTTACGGGAAATGGGTCGACTATGGCTACACCTTC
few	TRBV28	.	TRBJ1-4	CASRGGAREKLFF	TGTGCCAGTAGAGGGGGGGCAAGAGAAAAACTGTTTTTT
.	TRBV24-1	.	TRBJ2-1	CATSDGDLPEQFF	TGTGCCACCAGTGATGGGGACCTCCCGGAGCAGTTCTTC
.	TRBV4-2	.	TRBJ1-2	CASSPPRSRGDHGYTF	TGTGCCAGCAGCCCCCCTAGGAGCAGGGGAGATCATGGCTACACCTTC
few	TRBV11-2	TRBD2	TRBJ2-2	CASSHPSGNTGELFF	TGTGCCAGCAGTCATCCTAGCGGAAACACCGGGGAGCTGTTTTTT
few	TRBV2	.	TRBJ1-5	CASSEPGTSSNQPQHF	TGTGCCAGCAGTGAACCCGGGACAAGCAGCAATCAGCCCCAGCATTTT
few	TRBV7-9	.	TRBJ2-3	CASSLDPGPMDTQYF	TGTGCCAGCAGCTTAGACCCGGGGCCTATGGATACGCAGTATTTT
few	TRBV6-1	.	TRBJ2-5	CASSAVGTQYF	TGTGCCAGCAGTGCGGTAGGGACCCAGTACTTC
.	TRBV28	.	TRBJ1-2	CASSRSLISTEFSGYTF	TGTGCCAGCAGTCGATCTCTAATCTCAACAGAATTCAGTGGCTACACCTTC
many	TRBV7-2	TRBD1	TRBJ1-6	CASSLESRGYSPLHF	TGTGCCAGCAGCTTAGAGTCCAGGGGGTATTCACCCCTCCACTTT
.	TRBV20-1	.	TRBJ1-6	CSASYGTDTSPLHF	TGCAGTGCTAGTTACGGCACGGACACTTCACCCCTCCACTTT
many	TRBV7-2	.	TRBJ1-6	CASSLSAGTNSPLHF	TGTGCCAGCAGCTTAAGCGCCGGGACTAATTCACCCCTCCACTTT
.	TRBV19	.	TRBJ1-1	CASDNRRPESFF	TGTGCCAGTGACAATCGAAGGCCTGAATCTTTCTTT
.	TRBV7-6	.	TRBJ1-1	CASSSPNGHPNTEAFF	TGTGCCAGCAGCTCCCCTAACGGACACCCGAACACTGAAGCTTTCTTT
few	TRBV7-6	.	TRBJ2-2	CASSPLGLANTGELFF	TGTGCCAGCAGCCCCCTGGGCCTCGCGAACACCGGGGAGCTGTTTTTT
many	TRBV29-1	.	TRBJ2-1	CSVEAETSYNEQFF	TGCAGCGTTGAAGCTGAGACTTCGTACAATGAGCAGTTCTTC
few	TRBV11-1	TRBD2	TRBJ2-7	CASSLEGVWTSGMNGEQYF	TGTGCCAGCAGCTTAGAAGGAGTTTGGACTAGCGGAATGAACGGGGAGCAGTACTTC
.	TRBV7-9	.	TRBJ1-1	CASSLKGGVAEAFF	TGTGCCAGCAGCCTAAAGGGGGGGGTGGCTGAAGCTTTCTTT
many	TRBV7-2	.	TRBJ2-3	CASSLGPRQEQYF	TGTGCCAGCAGCTTAGGGCCGCGACAGGAGCAGTATTTT
.	TRBV19	TRBD1	TRBJ1-5	CASEGQLNQPQHF	TGTGCCAGTGAGGGACAGCTGAATCAGCCCCAGCATTTT
many	TRBV7-9	TRBD1	TRBJ1-4	CASSPRTGGGIEKLFF	TGTGCCAGCAGCCCCAGGACAGGGGGCGGTATTGAAAAACTGTTTTTT
many	TRBV7-2	TRBD1	TRBJ1-4	CASSSRTGYNEKLFF	TGTGCCAGCAGCTCTAGGACAGGGTATAATGAAAAACTGTTTTTT
many	TRBV7-8	.	TRBJ2-1	CASSLTGYGQRGSYNEQFF	TGTGCCAGCAGCTTAACAGGCTATGGACAGAGGGGGTCCTACAATGAGCAGTTCTTC
many	TRBV7-8	.	TRBJ1-1	CASSLRATTEAFF	TGTGCCAGCAGCTTAAGGGCGACCACTGAAGCTTTCTTT
.	TRBV20-1	.	TRBJ1-1	CSASSAVGYTEAFF	TGCAGTGCTAGCTCGGCGGTTGGGTACACTGAAGCTTTCTTT
few	TRBV6-5	TRBD1	TRBJ1-4	CASSYDTGGPPTNEKLFF	TGTGCCAGCAGTTACGATACAGGGGGCCCTCCAACTAATGAAAAACTGTTTTTT
.	TRBV14	.	TRBJ1-1	CASSLKMAGLNTEAFF	TGTGCCAGCAGCCTAAAGATGGCAGGGCTGAACACTGAAGCTTTCTTT
many	TRBV7-8	.	TRBJ2-2	CASSLAGTNTGELFF	TGTGCCAGCAGCTTAGCCGGGACCAACACCGGGGAGCTGTTTTTT
.	TRBV12-3/TRBV12-4	.	TRBJ2-7	CASGSGWEQYF	TGTGCCAGCGGATCGGGGTGGGAGCAGTACTTC
few	TRBV2	.	TRBJ2-3	CARAGRTDTQYF	TGTGCCAGGGCAGGGCGCACAGATACGCAGTATTTT
many	TRBV11-2	TRBD1	TRBJ1-1	CASSLGDRGTEAFF	TGTGCCAGCAGCTTAGGGGACAGGGGCACTGAAGCTTTCTTT
.	TRBV7-9	TRBD1	TRBJ2-7	CASSQNPGQGDYEQYF	TGTGCCAGCAGCCAGAATCCGGGACAGGGGGATTACGAGCAGTACTTC